The entry below gives a single T cell receptor beta chain sequence along with its context. The antigen is unknown. This sample is part of a study of breast tumors, draining lymph nodes, adjacent tissues. General study results and limits: Data fit most tumor T cells coming from lymph node, expanding in tumor. Tumor repertoires ranked between lymph nodes and nontumor tissue in diversity, with V and J gene preferences. Luminal-like breast cancer showed significantly greater tumor-nontumor repertoire similarity than basal-like breast cancer did.

The CDR3 runs to 15 residues. Trimming took 3 bases from V and 5 from J, leaving 19 bases between them. The germline V gene has CDR1 DFQATT and CDR2 SNEGSKA (reference sequence). TCRdb re-derived calls from the multiplex PCR reads in MiXCR, one entry per CDR3 protein. The sample has about 46,000 distinct CDR3 sequences, 20% to 25% seen once. The source material was breast tumor tissue. This sequence joins TRBV20-1 and TRBJ2-5; either TRBD1 or TRBD2 may supply D (6 bases each). The origin of this receptor is a female donor with breast cancer. Some clones in this sample may be carry-over from other donors' samples. CDR3 in DNA: TGCAGTGCTAGGATGGTGGGGGGCCGTAGGGAGACCCAGTACTTC. It codes for CSARMVGGRRETQYF.